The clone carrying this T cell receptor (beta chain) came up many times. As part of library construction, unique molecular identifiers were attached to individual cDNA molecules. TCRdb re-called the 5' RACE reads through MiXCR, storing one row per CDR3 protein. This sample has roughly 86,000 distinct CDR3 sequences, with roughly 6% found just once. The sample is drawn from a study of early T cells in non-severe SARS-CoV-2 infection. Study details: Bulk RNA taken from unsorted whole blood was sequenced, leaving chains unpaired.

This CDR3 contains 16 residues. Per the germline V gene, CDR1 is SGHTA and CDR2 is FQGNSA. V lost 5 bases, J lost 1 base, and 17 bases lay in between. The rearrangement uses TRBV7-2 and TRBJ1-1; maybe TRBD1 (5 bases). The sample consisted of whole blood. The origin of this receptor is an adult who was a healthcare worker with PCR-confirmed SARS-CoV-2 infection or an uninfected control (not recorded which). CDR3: CASSTPGRLENTEAFF. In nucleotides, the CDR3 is TGTGCCAGCAGCACGCCAGGGCGTTTGGAGAACACTGAAGCTTTCTTT.